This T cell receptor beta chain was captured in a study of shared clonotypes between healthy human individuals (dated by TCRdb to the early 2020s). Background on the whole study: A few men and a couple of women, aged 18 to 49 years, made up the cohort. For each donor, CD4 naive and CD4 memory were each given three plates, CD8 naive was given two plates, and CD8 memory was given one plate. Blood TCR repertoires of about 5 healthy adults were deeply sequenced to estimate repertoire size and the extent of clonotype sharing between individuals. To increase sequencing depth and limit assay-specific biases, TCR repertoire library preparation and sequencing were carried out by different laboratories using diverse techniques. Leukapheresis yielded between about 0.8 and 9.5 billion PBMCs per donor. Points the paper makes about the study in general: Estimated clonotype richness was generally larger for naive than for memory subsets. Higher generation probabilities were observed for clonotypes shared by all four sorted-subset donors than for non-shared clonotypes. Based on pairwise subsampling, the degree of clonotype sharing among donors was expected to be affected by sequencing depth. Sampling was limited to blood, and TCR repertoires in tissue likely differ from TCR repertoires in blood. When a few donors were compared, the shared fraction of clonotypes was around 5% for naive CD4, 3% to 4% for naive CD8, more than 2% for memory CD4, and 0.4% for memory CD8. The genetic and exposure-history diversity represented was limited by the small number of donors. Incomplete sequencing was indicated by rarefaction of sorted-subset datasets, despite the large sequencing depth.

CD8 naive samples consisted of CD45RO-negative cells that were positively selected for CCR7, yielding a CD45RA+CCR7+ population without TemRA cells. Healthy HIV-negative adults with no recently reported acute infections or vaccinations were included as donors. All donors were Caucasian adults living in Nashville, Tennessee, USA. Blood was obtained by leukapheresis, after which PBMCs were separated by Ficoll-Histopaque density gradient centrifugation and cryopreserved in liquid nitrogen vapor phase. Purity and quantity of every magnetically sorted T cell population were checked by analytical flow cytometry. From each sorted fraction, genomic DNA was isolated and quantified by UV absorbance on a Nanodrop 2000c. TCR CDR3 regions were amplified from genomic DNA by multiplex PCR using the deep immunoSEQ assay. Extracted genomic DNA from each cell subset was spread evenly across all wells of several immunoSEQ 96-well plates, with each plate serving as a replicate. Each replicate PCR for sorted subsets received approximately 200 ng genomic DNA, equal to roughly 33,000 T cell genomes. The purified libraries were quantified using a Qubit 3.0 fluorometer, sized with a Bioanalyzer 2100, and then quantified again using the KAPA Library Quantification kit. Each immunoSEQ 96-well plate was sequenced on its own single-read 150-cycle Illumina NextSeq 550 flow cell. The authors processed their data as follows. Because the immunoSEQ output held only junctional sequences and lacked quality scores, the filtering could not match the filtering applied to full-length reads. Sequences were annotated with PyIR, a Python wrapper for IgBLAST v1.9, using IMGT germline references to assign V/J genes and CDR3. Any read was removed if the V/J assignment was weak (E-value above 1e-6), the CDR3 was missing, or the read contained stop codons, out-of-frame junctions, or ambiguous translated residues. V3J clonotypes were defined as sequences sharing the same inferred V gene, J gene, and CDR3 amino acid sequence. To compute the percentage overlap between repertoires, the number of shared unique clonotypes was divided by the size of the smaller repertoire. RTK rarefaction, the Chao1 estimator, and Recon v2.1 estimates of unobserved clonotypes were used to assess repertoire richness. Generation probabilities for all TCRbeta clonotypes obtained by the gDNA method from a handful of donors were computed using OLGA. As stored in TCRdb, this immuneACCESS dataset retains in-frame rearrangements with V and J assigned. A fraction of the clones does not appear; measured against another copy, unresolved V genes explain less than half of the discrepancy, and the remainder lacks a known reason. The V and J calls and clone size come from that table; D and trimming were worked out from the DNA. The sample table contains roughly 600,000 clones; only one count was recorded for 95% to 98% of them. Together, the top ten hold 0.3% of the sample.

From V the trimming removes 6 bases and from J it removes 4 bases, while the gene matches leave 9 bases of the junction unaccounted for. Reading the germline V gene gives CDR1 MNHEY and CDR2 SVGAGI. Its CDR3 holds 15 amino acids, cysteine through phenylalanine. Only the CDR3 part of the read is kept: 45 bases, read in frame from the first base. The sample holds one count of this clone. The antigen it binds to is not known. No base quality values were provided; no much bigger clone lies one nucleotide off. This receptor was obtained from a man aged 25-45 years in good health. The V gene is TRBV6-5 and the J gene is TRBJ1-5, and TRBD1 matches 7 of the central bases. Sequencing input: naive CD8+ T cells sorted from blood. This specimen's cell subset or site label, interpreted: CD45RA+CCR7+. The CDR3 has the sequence CASSSIPGQNQPQHF. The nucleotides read TGTGCCAGCAGCTCAATTCCGGGACAGAATCAGCCCCAGCATTTT.